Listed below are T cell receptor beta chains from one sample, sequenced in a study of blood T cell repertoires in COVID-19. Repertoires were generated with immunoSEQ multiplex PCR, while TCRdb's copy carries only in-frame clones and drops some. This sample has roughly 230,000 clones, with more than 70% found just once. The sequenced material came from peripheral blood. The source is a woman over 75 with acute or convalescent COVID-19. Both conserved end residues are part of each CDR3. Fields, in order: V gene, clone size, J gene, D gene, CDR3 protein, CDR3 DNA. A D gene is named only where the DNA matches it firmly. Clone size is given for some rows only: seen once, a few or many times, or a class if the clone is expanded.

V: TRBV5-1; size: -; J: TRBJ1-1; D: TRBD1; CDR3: CASRTGGTLEAFF; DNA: TGCGCCAGCAGGACAGGGGGTACCCTTGAAGCTTTCTTT
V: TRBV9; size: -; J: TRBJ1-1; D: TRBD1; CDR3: CASSAQLRGPRDRATNTEAFF; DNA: TGTGCCAGCAGCGCTCAGTTGAGGGGACCCCGGGACAGGGCAACGAACACTGAAGCTTTCTTT
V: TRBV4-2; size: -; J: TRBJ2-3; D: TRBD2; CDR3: CASSPGGWTDTQYF; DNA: TGTGCCAGCAGCCCGGGGGGTTGGACAGATACGCAGTATTTT
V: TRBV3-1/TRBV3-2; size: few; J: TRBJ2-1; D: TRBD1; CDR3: CASSLGQGKNNEQFF; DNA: TGTGCCAGCAGCTTAGGACAGGGTAAGAACAATGAGCAGTTCTTC
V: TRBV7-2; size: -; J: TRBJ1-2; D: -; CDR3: CASSLIYGYTF; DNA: TGTGCCAGCAGTTTAATATATGGCTACACCTTC
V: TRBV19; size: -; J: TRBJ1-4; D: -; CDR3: CASSAPRGGGEKLFF; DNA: TGTGCCAGTAGTGCGCCCAGGGGTGGTGGTGAAAAACTGTTTTTT
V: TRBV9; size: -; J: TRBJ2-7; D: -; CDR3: CASSVGSGSYYEQYF; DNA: TGTGCCAGCAGCGTAGGTTCGGGGTCCTACTACGAGCAGTACTTC
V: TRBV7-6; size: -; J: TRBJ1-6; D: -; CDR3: CASSRGGARNSPLHF; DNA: TGTGCCAGCAGTCGGGGGGGGGCACGTAATTCACCCCTCCACTTT
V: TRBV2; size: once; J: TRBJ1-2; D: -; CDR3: CASREDSYYGYTF; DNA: TGTGCCAGCAGGGAGGACAGTTACTATGGCTACACCTTC
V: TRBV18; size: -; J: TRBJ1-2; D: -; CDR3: CASSPGGFEGYTF; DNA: TGTGCCAGCTCACCGGGAGGGTTCGAAGGCTACACCTTC
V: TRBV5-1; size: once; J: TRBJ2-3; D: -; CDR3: CASSLELADTQYF; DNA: TGCGCCAGCAGCTTGGAACTTGCAGATACGCAGTATTTT
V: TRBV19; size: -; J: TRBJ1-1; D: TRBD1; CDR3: CASSITGGASLKAFF; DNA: TGTGCCAGTAGTATAACAGGGGGCGCTTCCTTGAAAGCTTTCTTT
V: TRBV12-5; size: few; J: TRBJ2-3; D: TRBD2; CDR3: CASGLSRTSGGTTDTQYF; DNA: TGTGCTAGTGGTTTGTCCCGGACTAGCGGGGGTACGACAGATACGCAGTATTTT
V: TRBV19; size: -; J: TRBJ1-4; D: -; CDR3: CASSTQRGVNEKLFF; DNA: TGTGCCAGTAGTACCCAGCGGGGTGTTAATGAAAAACTGTTTTTT
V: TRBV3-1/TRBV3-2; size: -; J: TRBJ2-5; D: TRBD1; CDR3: CASGRDRLNSETQYF; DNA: TGTGCCAGCGGAAGGGACAGGCTTAACTCGGAGACCCAGTACTTC
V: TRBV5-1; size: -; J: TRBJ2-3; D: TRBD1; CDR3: CASSLTTGDADTQYF; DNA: TGCGCCAGCAGCCTGACAACAGGGGATGCAGATACGCAGTATTTT
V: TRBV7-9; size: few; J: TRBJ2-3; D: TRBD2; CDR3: CASSVTSGGADTQYF; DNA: TGTGCCAGCAGCGTGACTAGCGGGGGGGCTGATACGCAGTATTTT
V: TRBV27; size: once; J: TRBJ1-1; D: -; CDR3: CASSFQRPTEAFF; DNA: TGTGCCAGCAGTTTCCAGAGGCCGACTGAAGCTTTCTTT
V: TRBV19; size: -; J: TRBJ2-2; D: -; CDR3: CASSWYSGNTGELFF; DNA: TGTGCCAGTAGTTGGTACAGTGGGAACACCGGGGAGCTGTTTTTT
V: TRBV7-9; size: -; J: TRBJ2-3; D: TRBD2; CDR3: CASSLALGRGGNTDTQYF; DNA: TGTGCCAGCAGCTTAGCGCTGGGGCGGGGGGGCAACACAGATACGCAGTATTTT
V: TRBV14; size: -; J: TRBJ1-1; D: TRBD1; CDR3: CASSGRGPDTEAFF; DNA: TGTGCCAGCAGTGGAAGGGGGCCGGACACTGAAGCTTTCTTT
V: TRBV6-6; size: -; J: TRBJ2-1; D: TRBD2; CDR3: CASSSAGGLVSEQFF; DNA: TGTGCCAGCAGTTCAGCGGGGGGGCTAGTGAGTGAGCAGTTCTTC
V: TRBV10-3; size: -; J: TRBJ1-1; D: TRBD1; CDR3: CAISEEGANTEAFF; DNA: TGTGCCATCAGTGAAGAGGGGGCGAACACTGAAGCTTTCTTT
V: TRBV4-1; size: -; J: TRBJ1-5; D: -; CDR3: CASSQVPGVSVRNQPQHF; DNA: TGCGCCAGCAGCCAAGTCCCGGGGGTCAGCGTTCGCAATCAGCCCCAGCATTTT
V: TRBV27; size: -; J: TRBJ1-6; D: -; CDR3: CASSPTSRGFSSPLHF; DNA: TGTGCCAGCAGTCCAACCTCACGGGGGTTCAGTTCACCCCTCCACTTT
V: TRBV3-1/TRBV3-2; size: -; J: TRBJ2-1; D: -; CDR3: CASSQERGGEQFF; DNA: TGTGCCAGCAGCCAAGAGAGAGGGGGTGAGCAGTTCTTC
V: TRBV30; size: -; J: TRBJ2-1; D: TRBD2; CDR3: CACIPGLAGGPGEQFF; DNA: TGTGCCTGCATCCCGGGACTAGCGGGGGGGCCCGGTGAGCAGTTCTTC
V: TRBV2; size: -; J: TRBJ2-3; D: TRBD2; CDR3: CASSRTSGGEISTDTQYF; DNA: TGTGCCAGCAGTCGGACTAGCGGGGGGGAGATAAGCACAGATACGCAGTATTTT
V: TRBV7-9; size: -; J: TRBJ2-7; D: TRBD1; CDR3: CAAGGTGMPYEQYF; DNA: TGTGCCGCAGGGGGGACAGGCATGCCCTACGAGCAGTACTTC
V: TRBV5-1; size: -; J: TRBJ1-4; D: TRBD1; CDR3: CASSVAGGTNEKLFF; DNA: TGCGCCAGCAGCGTAGCAGGGGGAACTAATGAAAAACTGTTTTTT
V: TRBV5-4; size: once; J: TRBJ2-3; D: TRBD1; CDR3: CASSLDRGRTDTQYF; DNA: TGTGCCAGCAGCTTGGACAGGGGGCGCACAGATACGCAGTATTTT
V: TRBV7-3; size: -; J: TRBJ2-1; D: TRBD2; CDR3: CASSPTSGAYNEQFF; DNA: TGTGCCAGCAGCCCTACTAGCGGGGCCTACAATGAGCAGTTCTTC
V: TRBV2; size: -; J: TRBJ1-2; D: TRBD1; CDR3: CASSDRTGEANYGYTF; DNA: TGTGCCAGCAGTGACCGGACAGGGGAGGCTAACTATGGCTACACCTTC
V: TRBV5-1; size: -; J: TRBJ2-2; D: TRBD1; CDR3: CASSSGTGLNTGELFF; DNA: TGCGCCAGCAGCTCTGGGACAGGGCTGAACACCGGGGAGCTGTTTTTT
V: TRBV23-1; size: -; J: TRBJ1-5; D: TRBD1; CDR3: CASSREGRQGANQPQHF; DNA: TGCGCCAGCAGTCGCGAGGGGCGCCAGGGGGCGAATCAGCCCCAGCATTTT
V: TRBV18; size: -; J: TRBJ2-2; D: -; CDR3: CASSPGTPNTGELFF; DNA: TGTGCCAGCTCACCGGGGACACCGAACACCGGGGAGCTGTTTTTT
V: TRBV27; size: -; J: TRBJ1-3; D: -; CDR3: CASSTNLSGNTIYF; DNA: TGTGCCAGCAGTACTAATTTGTCTGGAAACACCATATATTTT
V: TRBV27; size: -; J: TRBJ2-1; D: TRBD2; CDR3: CASSRTGVAGGPLEMYNEQFF; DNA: TGTGCCAGCAGTCGAACCGGGGTAGCGGGGGGCCCACTCGAAATGTACAATGAGCAGTTCTTC
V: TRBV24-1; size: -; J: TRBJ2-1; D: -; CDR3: CATSDPSNVHYNEQFF; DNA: TGTGCCACCAGTGATCCGTCCAACGTACACTACAATGAGCAGTTCTTC
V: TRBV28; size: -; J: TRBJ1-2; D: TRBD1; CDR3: CASSWGGGTGSIGGYTF; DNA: TGTGCCAGCAGTTGGGGAGGCGGGACAGGGAGTATAGGGGGCTACACCTTC
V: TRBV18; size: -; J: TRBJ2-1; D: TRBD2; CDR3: CASSPQSGDGFDEQFF; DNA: TGTGCCAGCTCACCACAAAGCGGGGACGGGTTCGATGAGCAGTTCTTC
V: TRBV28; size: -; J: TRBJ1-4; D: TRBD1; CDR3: CASSWRGQGDSENEKLFF; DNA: TGTGCCAGCAGCTGGCGGGGACAGGGGGATTCGGAAAATGAAAAACTGTTTTTT
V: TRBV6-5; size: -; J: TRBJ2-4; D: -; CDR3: CASSSRGRVDIQYF; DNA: TGTGCCAGCAGTTCGCGGGGGCGCGTAGACATTCAGTACTTC
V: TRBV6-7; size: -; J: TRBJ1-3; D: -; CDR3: CANIDTGFWAESSGNTIYF; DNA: TGTGCCAATATTGATACAGGGTTCTGGGCTGAGAGCTCTGGAAACACCATATATTTT
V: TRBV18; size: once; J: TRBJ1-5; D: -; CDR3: CASSPQQVGFSNQPQHF; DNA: TGTGCCAGCTCACCCCAGCAGGTTGGGTTTAGCAATCAGCCCCAGCATTTT
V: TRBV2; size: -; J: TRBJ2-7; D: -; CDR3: CASSVATDGEQYF; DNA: TGTGCCAGCAGTGTCGCGACAGACGGCGAGCAGTACTTC